The entry that follows covers one T cell receptor beta chain sequence. Its antigen is unknown. The CDR3 length is 15 residues. V gave up 4 bases and J gave up 6 bases; unmatched junction bases: 9. Germline loops: CDR1 SEHNR, CDR2 FQNEAQ (reference sequence). Researchers ran the PCR with 60 Vbeta and 13 Jbeta primers. TCRdb's copy holds only in-frame clones and misses some; the assay was immunoSEQ multiplex PCR. The sample includes 25,000 to 30,000 clones. This record comes from a study of cytomegalovirus exposure and HLA in healthy donors. General study points: The authors later found TCR association rates varying by HLA locus, with DRB1 most and HLA-C fewest. One later analysis reportedly identified an Asian-associated ancestry cluster that showed fewer N-insertions than the approximately 600-donor mean.

Though nominally healthy at sampling, donors likely had unrecorded immune exposures. This receptor was obtained from a young man in good health and CMV-seronegative. V gene TRBV7-9 combines with J gene TRBJ1-2; 9 bases fit TRBD1. The sample comprised PBMCs. CDR3 sequence reads: CASSWDRDRVNGYTF. The CDR3 coding sequence is TGTGCCAGCAGCTGGGACCGGGACAGGGTTAATGGCTACACCTTC. Looking up the rest from reference TRBV7-9 and TRBJ1-2 gives the full variable domain: DTGVSQNPRHKITKRGQNVTFRCDPISEHNRLYWYRQTLGQGPEFLTYFQNEAQLEKSRLLSDRFSAERPKGSFSTLEIQRTEQGDSAMYLCASSWDRDRVNGYTFGSGTRLTVV.